Listed below are T cell receptor beta chains from one sample, sequenced in a study of Ad26.COV2.S vaccination and SARS-CoV-2 variants. Sequenced by immunoSEQ multiplex PCR; TCRdb stores in-frame clones only, minus some. The sample lists some 340,000 clones, 86% occurring once. The material was peripheral blood, obtained in a trial of Ad26.COV2.S vaccine versus placebo. Receptor source: a person between 18 and 60 years old who received the Ad26.COV2.S COVID-19 vaccine or a placebo. Both conserved end residues are part of each CDR3. Fields, in order: D gene, J gene, clone size, V gene, CDR3 protein, CDR3 DNA. D genes are given only for firm matches. Clone size, where shown, is once, few, many, or a class for clones that have expanded.

D gene: .; J gene: TRBJ2-7; clone size: few; V gene: TRBV27; CDR3 protein: CASSLIRGGDSYEQYF; CDR3 DNA: TGTGCCAGCAGTTTAATAAGGGGTGGGGACTCCTACGAGCAGTACTTC
D gene: .; J gene: TRBJ2-1; clone size: .; V gene: TRBV19; CDR3 protein: CASSWRTRGGNEQFF; CDR3 DNA: TGTGCCAGTAGTTGGCGGACTAGAGGGGGCAATGAGCAGTTCTTC
D gene: TRBD1; J gene: TRBJ1-2; clone size: .; V gene: TRBV7-9; CDR3 protein: CASSSRQGDGYTF; CDR3 DNA: TGTGCCAGCAGCTCCAGACAGGGCGACGGCTACACCTTC
D gene: .; J gene: TRBJ2-3; clone size: .; V gene: TRBV5-6; CDR3 protein: CASSPTTGASTDTQYF; CDR3 DNA: TGTGCCAGCAGCCCAACGACAGGTGCTAGCACAGATACGCAGTATTTT
D gene: .; J gene: TRBJ2-2; clone size: .; V gene: TRBV5-1; CDR3 protein: CASSKVANQNRETGELFF; CDR3 DNA: TGCGCCAGCAGCAAAGTAGCAAATCAAAACCGGGAGACCGGGGAGCTGTTTTTT
D gene: .; J gene: TRBJ1-1; clone size: .; V gene: TRBV6-5; CDR3 protein: CASSYHREGAEAFF; CDR3 DNA: TGTGCCAGCAGTTACCACAGGGAAGGTGCTGAAGCTTTCTTT
D gene: .; J gene: TRBJ2-1; clone size: .; V gene: TRBV5-1; CDR3 protein: CASSLGFDGYNEQFF; CDR3 DNA: TGCGCCAGCAGCTTGGGGTTCGATGGTTACAATGAGCAGTTCTTC
D gene: .; J gene: TRBJ2-4; clone size: .; V gene: TRBV27; CDR3 protein: CASKAQLAKNIQYF; CDR3 DNA: TGTGCCAGCAAGGCCCAGCTAGCCAAAAACATTCAGTACTTC
D gene: TRBD1; J gene: TRBJ1-1; clone size: .; V gene: TRBV10-3; CDR3 protein: CAVQGANTEAFF; CDR3 DNA: TGTGCCGTCCAGGGGGCCAACACTGAAGCTTTCTTT
D gene: TRBD1; J gene: TRBJ1-5; clone size: .; V gene: TRBV7-2; CDR3 protein: CASSLDRGVSPQHF; CDR3 DNA: TGTGCCAGCAGCTTAGACAGGGGCGTTTCGCCCCAGCATTTT
D gene: TRBD1; J gene: TRBJ2-1; clone size: .; V gene: TRBV2; CDR3 protein: CASRRTGGRDEQFF; CDR3 DNA: TGTGCCAGCAGGAGGACAGGGGGCCGGGATGAGCAGTTCTTC
D gene: .; J gene: TRBJ1-2; clone size: .; V gene: TRBV5-1; CDR3 protein: CASSSRPTANYGYTF; CDR3 DNA: TGCGCCAGCAGCTCCCGACCGACAGCTAACTATGGCTACACCTTC
D gene: TRBD1; J gene: TRBJ2-1; clone size: .; V gene: TRBV5-6; CDR3 protein: CASSFTYWQGAKNEQFF; CDR3 DNA: TGTGCCAGCAGCTTTACGTACTGGCAGGGGGCGAAGAATGAGCAGTTCTTC
D gene: .; J gene: TRBJ1-4; clone size: .; V gene: TRBV7-2; CDR3 protein: CASSLVFRGTQEKLFF; CDR3 DNA: TGTGCCAGCAGCTTAGTTTTTAGGGGTACTCAGGAAAAACTGTTTTTT
D gene: TRBD2; J gene: TRBJ2-5; clone size: .; V gene: TRBV5-4; CDR3 protein: CASSLGLAGGRETQYF; CDR3 DNA: TGTGCCAGCAGCTTGGGACTAGCGGGGGGGCGGGAGACCCAGTACTTC
D gene: TRBD2; J gene: TRBJ2-3; clone size: once; V gene: TRBV3-1/TRBV3-2; CDR3 protein: CANPLAGGCDTQYF; CDR3 DNA: TGTGCCAACCCGTTGGCGGGGGGGTGTGATACGCAGTATTTT
D gene: .; J gene: TRBJ2-6; clone size: .; V gene: TRBV9; CDR3 protein: CASSVRGDSGANVLTF; CDR3 DNA: TGTGCCAGCAGCGTGAGAGGGGATTCTGGGGCCAACGTCCTGACTTTC
D gene: .; J gene: TRBJ2-3; clone size: .; V gene: TRBV12-2; CDR3 protein: CASRLATGESTDTQYF; CDR3 DNA: TGTGCAAGTCGCTTAGCAACCGGGGAGAGCACAGATACGCAGTATTTT
D gene: .; J gene: TRBJ1-2; clone size: .; V gene: TRBV3-1/TRBV3-2; CDR3 protein: CASSQGAGYGYTF; CDR3 DNA: TGTGCCAGCAGCCAGGGGGCAGGATATGGCTACACCTTC
D gene: TRBD2; J gene: TRBJ2-5; clone size: .; V gene: TRBV7-6; CDR3 protein: CASSWRRTSGVQETQYF; CDR3 DNA: TGTGCCAGCAGCTGGCGGCGGACTAGCGGGGTTCAAGAGACCCAGTACTTC
D gene: .; J gene: TRBJ2-1; clone size: .; V gene: TRBV11-2; CDR3 protein: CASSLDRPRYNEQFF; CDR3 DNA: TGTGCCAGCAGCTTAGATAGGCCCAGATACAATGAGCAGTTCTTC
D gene: TRBD1; J gene: TRBJ2-3; clone size: .; V gene: TRBV19; CDR3 protein: CASSYGRGLSTDTQYF; CDR3 DNA: TGTGCCAGTAGTTACGGCAGGGGGCTTAGCACAGATACGCAGTATTTT
D gene: .; J gene: TRBJ2-3; clone size: once; V gene: TRBV7-9; CDR3 protein: CASGSLLGNTDTQYF; CDR3 DNA: TGTGCCAGCGGGTCTCTCCTTGGGAACACAGATACGCAGTATTTT
D gene: .; J gene: TRBJ2-1; clone size: few; V gene: TRBV20-1; CDR3 protein: CSASKNNEQFF; CDR3 DNA: TGCAGTGCTAGCAAGAACAATGAGCAGTTCTTC
D gene: TRBD1; J gene: TRBJ1-2; clone size: .; V gene: TRBV7-2; CDR3 protein: CASSPTGTNYGYTF; CDR3 DNA: TGTGCCAGCAGCCCGACAGGGACTAACTATGGCTACACCTTC
D gene: .; J gene: TRBJ2-2; clone size: .; V gene: TRBV5-1; CDR3 protein: CASSLPLGDTGELFF; CDR3 DNA: TGCGCCAGCAGCCTACCCTTAGGTGACACCGGGGAGCTGTTTTTT
D gene: TRBD1; J gene: TRBJ2-6; clone size: .; V gene: TRBV2; CDR3 protein: CASGRLTGKAGANVLTF; CDR3 DNA: TGTGCCAGCGGACGCTTGACAGGGAAGGCTGGGGCCAACGTCCTGACTTTC
D gene: TRBD1; J gene: TRBJ1-2; clone size: .; V gene: TRBV5-4; CDR3 protein: CASSRSDRGAYGYTF; CDR3 DNA: TGTGCCAGCAGCAGGTCGGACAGGGGAGCCTATGGCTACACCTTC
D gene: TRBD1; J gene: TRBJ1-1; clone size: .; V gene: TRBV5-1; CDR3 protein: CASSWGQGLKNTEAFF; CDR3 DNA: TGCGCCAGCAGCTGGGGACAGGGCTTAAAGAACACTGAAGCTTTCTTT
D gene: .; J gene: TRBJ2-2; clone size: .; V gene: TRBV11-2; CDR3 protein: CASSLDRPDGYTGELFF; CDR3 DNA: TGTGCCAGCAGCTTAGATCGCCCGGACGGATACACCGGGGAGCTGTTTTTT
D gene: .; J gene: TRBJ1-1; clone size: .; V gene: TRBV30; CDR3 protein: CAWSLLGEDTEAFF; CDR3 DNA: TGTGCCTGGAGTCTGCTGGGTGAGGACACTGAAGCTTTCTTT
D gene: .; J gene: TRBJ2-5; clone size: .; V gene: TRBV5-1; CDR3 protein: CASSLARQETQYF; CDR3 DNA: TGCGCCAGCAGCTTAGCCCGCCAAGAGACCCAGTACTTC
D gene: .; J gene: TRBJ2-5; clone size: .; V gene: TRBV18; CDR3 protein: CASSPPSSGGGETQYF; CDR3 DNA: TGTGCCAGCTCACCACCGAGTAGCGGCGGCGGGGAGACCCAGTACTTC
D gene: .; J gene: TRBJ1-2; clone size: .; V gene: TRBV19; CDR3 protein: CASSPHRPAGGYTF; CDR3 DNA: TGTGCCAGTAGTCCTCACCGACCCGCGGGGGGCTACACCTTC
D gene: TRBD1; J gene: TRBJ2-5; clone size: once; V gene: TRBV2; CDR3 protein: CASSGDRGAETQYF; CDR3 DNA: TGTGCCAGCAGTGGGGACAGGGGCGCGGAGACCCAGTACTTC
D gene: .; J gene: TRBJ1-1; clone size: .; V gene: TRBV10-3; CDR3 protein: CAISPQIGGTEAFF; CDR3 DNA: TGTGCCATCAGTCCCCAAATAGGGGGCACTGAAGCTTTCTTT
D gene: .; J gene: TRBJ1-2; clone size: .; V gene: TRBV6-2/TRBV6-3; CDR3 protein: CASSNGQLYGYTF; CDR3 DNA: TGTGCCAGCAGTAACGGACAGCTCTATGGCTACACCTTC
D gene: TRBD1; J gene: TRBJ2-7; clone size: .; V gene: TRBV5-5; CDR3 protein: CASSLGGQGYEQYF; CDR3 DNA: TGTGCCAGCAGCTTGGGGGGACAGGGTTACGAGCAGTACTTC
D gene: .; J gene: TRBJ2-3; clone size: .; V gene: TRBV6-2/TRBV6-3; CDR3 protein: CASSYGGSVSTDTQYF; CDR3 DNA: TGTGCCAGCAGTTACGGAGGGTCAGTAAGCACAGATACGCAGTATTTT
D gene: TRBD2; J gene: TRBJ2-2; clone size: .; V gene: TRBV6-2/TRBV6-3; CDR3 protein: CASSYFGGGLYTGELFF; CDR3 DNA: TGTGCCAGCAGTTACTTTGGCGGGGGGCTATACACCGGGGAGCTGTTTTTT
D gene: .; J gene: TRBJ1-2; clone size: .; V gene: TRBV12-3/TRBV12-4; CDR3 protein: CASSLAYDGYTF; CDR3 DNA: TGTGCCAGCAGTTTAGCCTATGATGGCTACACCTTC
D gene: TRBD1; J gene: TRBJ1-1; clone size: .; V gene: TRBV5-5; CDR3 protein: CASSLGDRVGTEAFF; CDR3 DNA: TGTGCCAGCAGCTTGGGGGACAGGGTGGGCACTGAAGCTTTCTTT
D gene: .; J gene: TRBJ1-5; clone size: once; V gene: TRBV24-1; CDR3 protein: CATSESYSNQPQHF; CDR3 DNA: TGTGCCACCAGTGAGTCCTATAGCAATCAGCCCCAGCATTTT